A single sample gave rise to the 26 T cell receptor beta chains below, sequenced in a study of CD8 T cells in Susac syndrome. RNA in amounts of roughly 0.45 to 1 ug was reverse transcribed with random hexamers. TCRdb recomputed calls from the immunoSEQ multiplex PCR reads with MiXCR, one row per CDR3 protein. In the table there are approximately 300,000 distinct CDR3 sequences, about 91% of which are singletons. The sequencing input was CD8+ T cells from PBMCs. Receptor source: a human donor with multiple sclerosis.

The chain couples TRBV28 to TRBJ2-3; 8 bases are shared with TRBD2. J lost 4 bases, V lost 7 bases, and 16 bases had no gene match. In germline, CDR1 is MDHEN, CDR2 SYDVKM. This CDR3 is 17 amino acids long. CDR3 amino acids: CASKAVYIGLAPDTQYF. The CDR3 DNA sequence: TGTGCCAGCAAAGCAGTTTATATAGGACTAGCCCCAGATACGCAGTATTTT.

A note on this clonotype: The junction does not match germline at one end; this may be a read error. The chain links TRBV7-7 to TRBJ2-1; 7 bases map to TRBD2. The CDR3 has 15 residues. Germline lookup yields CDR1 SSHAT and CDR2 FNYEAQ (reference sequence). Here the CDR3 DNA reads TGTGCTAGCAGCCCTGGGGCGGGGGTCGGGAATGAGCAGTTCTTC. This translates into CASSPGAGVGNEQFF.

The CDR3 DNA follows: TGTGCCAGCAGCCAAGTGGGGGAAAACTATGGCTACACCTTC. Its translation: CASSQVGENYGYTF. The chain combines TRBV4-2 with TRBJ1-2; weak D call: TRBD1 (5 bases). Trimming took 1 base from V and 2 from J, leaving 8 bases between them. CDR3 size: 14 residues. Germline V gene lookup returns CDR1 LGHNA and CDR2 YNFKEQ.

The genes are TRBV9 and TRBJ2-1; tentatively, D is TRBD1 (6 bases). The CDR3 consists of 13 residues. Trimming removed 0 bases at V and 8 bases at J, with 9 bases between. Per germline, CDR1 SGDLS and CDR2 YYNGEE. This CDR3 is CASSVDEGDEQFF. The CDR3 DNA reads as TGTGCCAGCAGCGTAGATGAGGGGGATGAGCAGTTCTTC.

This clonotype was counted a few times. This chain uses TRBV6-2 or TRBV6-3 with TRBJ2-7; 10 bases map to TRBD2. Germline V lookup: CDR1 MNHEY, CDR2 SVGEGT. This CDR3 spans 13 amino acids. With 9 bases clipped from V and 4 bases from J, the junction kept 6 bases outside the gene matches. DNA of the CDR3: TGTGCCAGTTCTAGCGGGGGCCCTTACGAGCAGTACTTC. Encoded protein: CASSSGGPYEQYF.

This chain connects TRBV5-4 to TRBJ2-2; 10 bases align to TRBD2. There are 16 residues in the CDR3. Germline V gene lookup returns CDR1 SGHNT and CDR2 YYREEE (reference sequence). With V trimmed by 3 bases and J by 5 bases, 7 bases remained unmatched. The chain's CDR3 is CASSSLAGVKTGELFF. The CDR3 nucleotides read TGTGCCAGCAGCTCCCTAGCGGGAGTAAAAACCGGGGAGCTGTTTTTT.

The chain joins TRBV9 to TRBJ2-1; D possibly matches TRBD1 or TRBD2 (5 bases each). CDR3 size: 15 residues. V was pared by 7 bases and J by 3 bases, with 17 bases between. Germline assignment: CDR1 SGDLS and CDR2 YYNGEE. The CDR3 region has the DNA TGTGCCAGCCCCGACCCGGGGCCCAACTACAATGAGCAGTTCTTC. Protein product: CASPDPGPNYNEQFF.

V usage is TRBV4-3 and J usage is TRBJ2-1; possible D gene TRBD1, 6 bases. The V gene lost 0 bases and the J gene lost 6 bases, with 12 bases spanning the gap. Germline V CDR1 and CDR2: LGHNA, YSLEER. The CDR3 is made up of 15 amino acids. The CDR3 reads CASSQDRGLPNEQFF. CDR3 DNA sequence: TGCGCCAGCAGCCAAGACAGGGGTCTACCCAATGAGCAGTTCTTC.

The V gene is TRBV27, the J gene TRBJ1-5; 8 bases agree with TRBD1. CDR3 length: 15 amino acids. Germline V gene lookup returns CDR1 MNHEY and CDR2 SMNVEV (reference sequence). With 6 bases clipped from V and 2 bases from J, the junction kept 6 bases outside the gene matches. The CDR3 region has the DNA TGTGCCAGCAGACAGGGGGTCGACGGCAATCAGCCCCAGCATTTT. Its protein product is CASRQGVDGNQPQHF.

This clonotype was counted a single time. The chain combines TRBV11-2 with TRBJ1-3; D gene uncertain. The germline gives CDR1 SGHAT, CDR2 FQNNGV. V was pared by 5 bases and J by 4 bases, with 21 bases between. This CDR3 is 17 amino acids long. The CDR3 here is CASSVNAGPSYGNTIYF. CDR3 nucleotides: TGTGCCAGCAGCGTAAACGCTGGCCCTTCATACGGAAACACCATATATTTT.

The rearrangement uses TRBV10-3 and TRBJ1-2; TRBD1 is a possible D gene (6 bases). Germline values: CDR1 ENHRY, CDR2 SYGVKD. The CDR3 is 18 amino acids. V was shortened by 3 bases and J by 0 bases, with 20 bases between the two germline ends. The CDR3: CAISDPHPQGIANYGYTF. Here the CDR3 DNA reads TGTGCCATCAGTGACCCTCATCCACAGGGTATAGCTAACTATGGCTACACCTTC.

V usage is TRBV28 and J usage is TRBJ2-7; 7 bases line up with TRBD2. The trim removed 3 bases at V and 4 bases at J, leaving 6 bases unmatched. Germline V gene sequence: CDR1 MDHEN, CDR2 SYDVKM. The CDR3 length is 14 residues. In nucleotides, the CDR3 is TGTGCCAGCAGTTTTCCTAGCGGACTTTACGAGCAGTACTTC. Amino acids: CASSFPSGLYEQYF.

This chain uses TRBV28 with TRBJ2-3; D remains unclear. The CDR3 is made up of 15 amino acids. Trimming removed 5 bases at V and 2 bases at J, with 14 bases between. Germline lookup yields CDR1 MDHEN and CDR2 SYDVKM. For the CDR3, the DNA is TGTGCCAGCAGTCCCGCCTGGCCCAACACAGATACGCAGTATTTT. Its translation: CASSPAWPNTDTQYF. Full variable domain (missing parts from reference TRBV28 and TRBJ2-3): DVKVTQSSRYLVKRTGEKVFLECVQDMDHENMFWYRQDPGLGLRLIYFSYDVKMKEKGDIPEGYSVSREKKERFSLILESASTNQTSMYLCASSPAWPNTDTQYFGPGTRLTVL.

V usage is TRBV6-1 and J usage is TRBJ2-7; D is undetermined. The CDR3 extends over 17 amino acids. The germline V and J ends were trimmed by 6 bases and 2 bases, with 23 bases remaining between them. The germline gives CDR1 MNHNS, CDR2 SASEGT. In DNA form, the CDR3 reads TGTGCCAGCAGGGATTCCGCCAAGGGAACCCAAGCCTACGAGCAGTACTTC. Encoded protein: CASRDSAKGTQAYEQYF.

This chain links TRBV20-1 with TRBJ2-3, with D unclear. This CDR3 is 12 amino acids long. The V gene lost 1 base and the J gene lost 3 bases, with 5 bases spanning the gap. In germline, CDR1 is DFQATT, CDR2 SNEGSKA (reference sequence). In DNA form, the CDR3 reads TGCAGTGCTAGAGGAATGACAGATACGCAGTATTTT. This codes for CSARGMTDTQYF.

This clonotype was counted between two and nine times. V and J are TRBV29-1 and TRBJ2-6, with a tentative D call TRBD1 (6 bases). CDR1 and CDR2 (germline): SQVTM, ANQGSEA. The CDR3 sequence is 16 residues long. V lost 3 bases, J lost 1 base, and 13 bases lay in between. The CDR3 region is CSVEEQGFSGANVLTF. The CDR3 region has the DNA TGCAGCGTTGAGGAACAGGGTTTTTCTGGGGCCAACGTCCTGACTTTC. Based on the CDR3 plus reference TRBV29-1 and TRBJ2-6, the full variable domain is SAVISQKPSRDICQRGTSLTIQCQVDSQVTMMFWYRQQPGQSLTLIATANQGSEATYESGFVIDKFPISRPNLTFSTLTVSNMSPEDSSIYLCSVEEQGFSGANVLTFGAGSRLTVL.

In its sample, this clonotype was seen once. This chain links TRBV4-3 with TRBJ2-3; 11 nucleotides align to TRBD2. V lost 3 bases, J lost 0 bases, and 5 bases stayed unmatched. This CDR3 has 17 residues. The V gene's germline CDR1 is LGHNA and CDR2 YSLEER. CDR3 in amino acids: CASSHRLAGGSTDTQYF. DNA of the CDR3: TGCGCCAGCAGCCATCGCTTAGCGGGAGGGAGCACAGATACGCAGTATTTT.

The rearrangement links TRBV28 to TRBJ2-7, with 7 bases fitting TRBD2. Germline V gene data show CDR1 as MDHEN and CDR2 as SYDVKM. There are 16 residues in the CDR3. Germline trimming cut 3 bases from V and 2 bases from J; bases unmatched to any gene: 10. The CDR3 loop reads CASSFGGAGAAYEQYF. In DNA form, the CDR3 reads TGTGCCAGCAGTTTCGGTGGCGCGGGAGCCGCCTACGAGCAGTACTTC.

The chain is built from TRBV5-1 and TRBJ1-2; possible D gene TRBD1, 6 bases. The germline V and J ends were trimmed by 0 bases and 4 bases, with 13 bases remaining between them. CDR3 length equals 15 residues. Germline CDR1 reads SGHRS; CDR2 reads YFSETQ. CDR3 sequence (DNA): TGCGCCAGCAGCTTGGACAGGGCGCCTGGCTATGGCTACACCTTC. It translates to CASSLDRAPGYGYTF.

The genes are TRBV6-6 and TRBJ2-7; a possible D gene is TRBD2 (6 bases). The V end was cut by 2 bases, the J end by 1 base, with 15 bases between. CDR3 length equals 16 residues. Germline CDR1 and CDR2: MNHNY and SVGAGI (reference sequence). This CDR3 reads CASSYVRLGGSYEQYF. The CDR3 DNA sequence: TGTGCCAGCAGTTACGTACGTCTGGGAGGATCCTACGAGCAGTACTTC.

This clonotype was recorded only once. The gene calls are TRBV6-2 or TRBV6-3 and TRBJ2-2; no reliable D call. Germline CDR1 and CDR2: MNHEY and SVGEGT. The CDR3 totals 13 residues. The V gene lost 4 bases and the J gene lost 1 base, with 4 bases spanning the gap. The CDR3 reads CASSSWNTGELFF. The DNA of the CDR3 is TGTGCCAGCAGTTCCTGGAACACCGGGGAGCTGTTTTTT.

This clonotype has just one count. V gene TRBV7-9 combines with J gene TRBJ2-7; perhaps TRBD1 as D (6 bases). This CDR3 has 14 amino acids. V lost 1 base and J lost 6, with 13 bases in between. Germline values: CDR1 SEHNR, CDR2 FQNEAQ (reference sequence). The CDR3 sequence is CASSLEAGVSEQYF. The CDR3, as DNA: TGTGCCAGCAGCTTAGAGGCAGGGGTTTCCGAGCAGTACTTC. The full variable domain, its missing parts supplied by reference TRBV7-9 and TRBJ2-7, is DTGVSQNPRHKITKRGQNVTFRCDPISEHNRLYWYRQTLGQGPEFLTYFQNEAQLEKSRLLSDRFSAERPKGSFSTLEIQRTEQGDSAMYLCASSLEAGVSEQYFGPGTRLTVT.

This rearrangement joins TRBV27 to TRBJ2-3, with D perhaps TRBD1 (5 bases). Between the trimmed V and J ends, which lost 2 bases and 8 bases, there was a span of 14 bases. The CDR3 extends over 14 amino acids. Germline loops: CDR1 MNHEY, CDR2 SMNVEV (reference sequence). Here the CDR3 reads CASSLGVQGVTQYF. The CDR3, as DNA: TGTGCCAGCAGTTTAGGTGTTCAAGGGGTTACGCAGTATTTT.

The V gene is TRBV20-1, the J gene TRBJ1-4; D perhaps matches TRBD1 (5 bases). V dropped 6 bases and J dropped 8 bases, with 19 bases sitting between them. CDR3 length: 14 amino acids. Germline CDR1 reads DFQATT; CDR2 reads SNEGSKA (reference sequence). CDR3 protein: CSATTRGVWEKLFF. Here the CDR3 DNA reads TGCAGTGCAACCACCCGGGGGGTTTGGGAAAAACTGTTTTTT.

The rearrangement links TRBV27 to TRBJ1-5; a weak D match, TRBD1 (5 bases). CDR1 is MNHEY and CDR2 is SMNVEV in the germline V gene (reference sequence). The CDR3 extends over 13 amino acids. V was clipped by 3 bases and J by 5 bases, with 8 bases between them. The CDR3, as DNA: TGTGCCAGCAGTTTGGGGGGACATCAGCCCCAGCATTTT. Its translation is CASSLGGHQPQHF.

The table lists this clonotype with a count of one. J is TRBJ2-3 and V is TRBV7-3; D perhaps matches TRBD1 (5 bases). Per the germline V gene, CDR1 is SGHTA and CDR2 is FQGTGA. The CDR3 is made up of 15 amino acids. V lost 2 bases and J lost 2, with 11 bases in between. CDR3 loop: CASSLGARDTDTQYF. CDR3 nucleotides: TGTGCCAGCAGCTTAGGTGCCAGGGACACAGATACGCAGTATTTT.